This T cell receptor (beta chain) was retrieved from a study of blood T cell repertoires in COVID-19 (dated by TCRdb to 2020 to 2022). Regarding the complete study: Collaborator samples came from the United States, Italy and Spain and covered acute and convalescent phases of COVID-19. Where available, HLA class I and class II types were obtained from metadata supplied by the sample provider rather than from assay-based typing. The prospective study material was composed of cDNA or gDNA derived from T cells, B-cell-depleted T cells, or PBMCs. The samples were drawn from the first 160 participants of the ongoing ImmuneRACE study and from 1,200 or so subjects provided by 6 global collaborators. Nearly every sample came with metadata listing a de-identified subject ID, COVID-19 status, age in years and sex. The repertoires were made available in a free public database intended to serve as a resource for research on the immune response to SARS-CoV-2. The dataset comprised deeply sampled blood TCRbeta repertoires from subjects exposed to, actively infected with, or recovered from COVID-19.

This clone has more than one count but fewer than ten. Its antigen has not been determined. No much larger clone is present one base from it, and per-base qualities are unavailable. The CDR3 runs 13 amino acids, cysteine and phenylalanine included. Only the CDR3 region is kept as DNA, spanning 39 bases read in frame from base 1. V ends up 4 bases short and J 7 bases short, with an unmatched junction base count of 0. According to the germline V gene (reference sequence), CDR1 reads MNHEY and CDR2 reads SMNVEV. Each collaborating institution followed its own protocols to collect whole blood in K2EDTA tubes. Collaborator samples were shipped for TCRbeta analysis as frozen whole blood, isolated PBMCs, or DNA extracted from either sample type. Study-wide findings and limitations: The quantity of clinical and demographic metadata differed by source and by participant and was supplied without curation.

The immunoSEQ Assay, a bias-controlled multiplex PCR, was used to amplify TCRbeta CDR3 regions from genomic DNA. In the paper's pipeline: Nucleated cell counts per sample were estimated from amplification of reference gene primers within the assay. Sequence reads were collapsed and filtered to measure the absolute abundance of every unique TCRbeta CDR3 rearrangement. For each sample, productive Simpson clonality was calculated as the square root of Simpson's diversity index over productive rearrangements. TCRdb mirrors the immuneACCESS table, restricted to in-frame sequences. Some clones are absent from its copies; in checked studies, under half trace to an unresolved V gene, and the reason for the others is unknown. V, J and clone size reflect that table, while D and trimming were determined from the DNA. The sample table holds 95,000 to 130,000 clones, of which about nine tenths were seen once. Less than 2% of the sample is taken by the ten largest.

This TCR was recovered from a human donor with active COVID-19. The donor label of this sample is uncertain. Recombination connected TRBV27 to TRBJ1-6; a stretch of 8 junction bases matches TRBD1. The sequenced sample was peripheral blood. In nucleotide form, the sequence is TGTGCCAGCAGTTGGACAGGGAATTCACCCCTCCACTTT. This is translated as CASSWTGNSPLHF.